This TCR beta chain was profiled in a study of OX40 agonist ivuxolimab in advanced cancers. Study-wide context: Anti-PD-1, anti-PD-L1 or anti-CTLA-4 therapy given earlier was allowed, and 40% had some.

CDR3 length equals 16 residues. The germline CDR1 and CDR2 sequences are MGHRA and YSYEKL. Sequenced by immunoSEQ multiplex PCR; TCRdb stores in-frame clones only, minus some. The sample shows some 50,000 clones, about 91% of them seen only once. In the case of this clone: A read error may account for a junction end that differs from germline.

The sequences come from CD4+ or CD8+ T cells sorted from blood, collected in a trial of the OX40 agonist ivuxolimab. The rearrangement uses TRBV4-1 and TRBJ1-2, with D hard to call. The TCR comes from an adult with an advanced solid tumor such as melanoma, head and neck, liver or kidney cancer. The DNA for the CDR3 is TGCGCCAGCAGGCAAGAACCTGGGCGGACCTCTAATGGCTACACCTTC. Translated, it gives CASRQEPGRTSNGYTF.